This entry is about one T cell receptor gamma chain. By sample share, this clone is hyperexpanded (1% or more). Its binding antigen is unknown. Per-nucleotide qualities are absent, and no much larger clonotype sits a single base away. Other nucleotide sequences in the sample specify the same CDR3. The sample originates from a study of intestinal T cells in coeliac disease (TCRdb year 2020). Describing the broader study: Coeliac patients were found to be much younger than controls, with mean ages of around 16.0 versus 57 years recorded in the TRG cohort. The TCR-delta (TRD) cohort comprised duodenal biopsies from 11 coeliac disease patients and 11 non-coeliac controls. A second, larger TCR-gamma (TRG) cohort included duodenal biopsies from 30 to 35 coeliac disease patients and under 25 non-coeliac controls. Study-level results and caveats: All 20 or so biopsies in training were correctly classified by TRD kmer-based clustering, and a leave-one-out accuracy of roughly 90% was reported. Repeated CDR3 amino acid sequences could not be distinguished from PCR duplicates. FFPE-derived DNA was found to be relatively degraded, and loss of a proportion of TCR sequences in each sample was likely caused by this degradation. Of some 54 biopsies, roughly 51 (94.4%) were correctly classified by TRG clustering, and a leave-one-out accuracy of approximately 90% was reported. Coeliac and control groups differed significantly in age, although an age-split analysis did not yield significant classification.

The CDR3 starts with the cysteine, ends with the phenylalanine, and has 15 residues. The retained sequence is limited to the CDR3, 45 bases, with the frame set at the first base. The germline V gene encodes CDR1 EGSTGY and CDR2 YDSYTSSV. Trimming removed 2 bases from V and 0 bases from J; the gene matches leave 3 bases unexplained. Library preparation employed multiplex PCR. Sequencing was performed on an Ion Torrent PGM. TRG repertoires were amplified from approximately 220 ng of biopsy DNA with the LymphoTrack kit, in which Illumina adapters are carried by the primers. TRG amplicons were purified using AMPure XP beads, were quantified on a 2100 Bioanalyzer, and were pooled equimolarly. TRG libraries were sequenced on an Ion PGM instrument. The paper's data handling went like this. FastX removed reads in which more than 10% of nucleotides fell below the per-patient third-quartile quality score. IMGT/HighV-QUEST was used to align the reads, assigning V, D and J genes, identifying CDR3 regions and assessing functionality. Sequences were converted to amino acids, and every sequence predicted to be non-functional was removed. CDR3s were split into kmers with and without positional annotation, PCA was performed on kmer frequencies, and samples were clustered using all 1023 combinations of PCs 1-10. Classification was validated by leave-one-out cross-validation, re-optimising parameters on the remaining samples each time. Shannon diversity was calculated using the vegan R package from repeated random subsamples equal to the lowest read count. Public reads were reanalyzed in TCRdb with CATT, and rows carrying the same DNA were merged afterwards. TCRdb's processing, not the authors' own work, is the source of the V and J calls. The sample records around 800 gamma-chain clones, 40% to 60% of which are singletons. The top ten hold 20% to 25% of the sample.

Genomic DNA was extracted with the QIAamp DNA FFPE tissue kit from ten 5-um FFPE scrolls per case. To test whether coeliac disease could be classified from the TCR repertoire, the study used duodenal biopsies that were formalin-fixed paraffin-embedded, fully anonymised, and surplus to diagnostic needs. The receptor was isolated from a human donor with celiac disease. The rearranged segments are TRGV4 and TRGJP1. Sequenced sample: a duodenal biopsy. The CDR3 is CATWDADTTGWFKIF. In nucleotides, the sequence is TGTGCCACCTGGGATGCAGATACCACTGGTTGGTTCAAGATATTT.